This is a list of T cell receptor beta chains from one sample in a study of blood T cell repertoires in COVID-19. Libraries were prepared by immunoSEQ multiplex PCR; TCRdb keeps only in-frame clonotypes and omits some of them. The repertoire includes some 100,000 clones, roughly nine tenths of them detected once, and around 8% sits in the top ten. The sample taken for sequencing was peripheral blood. Source of these receptors: a man in his 70s who had recovered from COVID-19. Both conserved end residues are part of each CDR3. The D gene is left open where the match is weak. Some rows have no size entry. The others give once, few or many, or a class for an expanded clone.

d_gene,v_gene,j_gene,abundance,CDR3aa,CDR3nt
TRBD1,TRBV7-6,TRBJ1-4,few,CASSFQGQGDEKLFF,TGTGCCAGCAGCTTCCAGGGACAGGGGGATGAAAAACTGTTTTTT
TRBD2,TRBV5-4,TRBJ2-7,few,CASSLWASGRAHLEQYF,TGTGCCAGCAGCTTGTGGGCTAGCGGGAGGGCCCATCTCGAGCAGTACTTC
.,TRBV7-2,TRBJ2-4,.,CASSLRRQGRENIQYF,TGTGCCAGCAGCTTGCGTCGGCAGGGGAGGGAAAACATTCAGTACTTC
.,TRBV6-1,TRBJ2-1,.,CASSEVSEQFF,TGTGCCAGCAGTGAAGTCAGTGAGCAGTTCTTC
.,TRBV2,TRBJ2-3,.,CASSSGSTDTQYF,TGTGCCAGCAGTAGCGGAAGCACAGATACGCAGTATTTT
TRBD1,TRBV11-1,TRBJ2-3,.,CASRPFDRATTDTQYF,TGTGCCAGCAGACCCTTCGACAGGGCCACCACAGATACGCAGTATTTT
TRBD1,TRBV29-1,TRBJ1-2,.,CSVATGGAYGYTF,TGCAGCGTCGCTACAGGGGGCGCCTATGGCTACACCTTC
TRBD1,TRBV28,TRBJ2-3,.,CASSSPGQGGTDTQYF,TGTGCCAGCAGTTCACCTGGACAGGGTGGCACAGATACGCAGTATTTT
.,TRBV3-1/TRBV3-2,TRBJ2-2,.,CASSPRTRAHRGAVF,TGTGCCAGCAGCCCCCGGACGAGGGCACACCGGGGAGCTGTTTTT
TRBD1,TRBV6-1,TRBJ2-7,.,CASSEGTGGWDEQYF,TGTGCCAGCAGTGAAGGGACAGGGGGCTGGGACGAGCAGTACTTC
.,TRBV28,TRBJ1-6,.,CASSLGPLNNNSPLHF,TGTGCCAGCAGTTTAGGCCCGCTGAATAATAATTCACCCCTCCACTTT
.,TRBV11-2,TRBJ1-1,.,CASSSLTGSEAFF,TGTGCCAGCAGCTCCCTGACAGGTTCAGAAGCTTTCTTT
.,TRBV3-1/TRBV3-2,TRBJ1-4,.,CASSHDEKLFF,TGTGCCAGCAGCCACGATGAAAAACTGTTTTTT
.,TRBV15,TRBJ2-7,.,CATSSGGFYEQYF,TGTGCCACCAGCAGTGGCGGATTCTACGAGCAGTACTTC
.,TRBV5-6,TRBJ1-4,.,CASSMGSEEKLFF,TGTGCCAGCAGCATGGGTTCTGAGGAAAAACTGTTTTTT
.,TRBV2,TRBJ2-7,once,CASSSIGIDRSGDEQYF,TGTGCCAGCAGTTCCATAGGGATTGACAGGTCCGGTGACGAGCAGTACTTC
TRBD2,TRBV11-2,TRBJ2-1,.,CASSGGASGRSYNEQFF,TGTGCCAGCAGCGGAGGCGCTAGCGGGAGGTCCTACAATGAGCAGTTCTTC
TRBD2,TRBV27,TRBJ2-5,.,CASSWGLAGAETQYF,TGTGCCAGCAGTTGGGGACTAGCGGGGGCCGAGACCCAGTACTTC
TRBD2,TRBV6-6,TRBJ2-1,few,CASSPLVGPGLAGEYEQFF,TGTGCCAGCAGTCCCCTGGTCGGACCGGGACTAGCGGGAGAATATGAGCAGTTCTTC
TRBD2,TRBV11-2,TRBJ2-2,.,CASSPGLAGVYPGELFF,TGTGCCAGCAGCCCGGGACTAGCGGGAGTATACCCCGGGGAGCTGTTTTTT
TRBD1,TRBV5-1,TRBJ2-6,.,CASSLERDRGRGWANVLTF,TGCGCCAGCAGCTTGGAGAGAGACAGGGGTAGGGGCTGGGCCAACGTCCTGACTTTC
.,TRBV7-9,TRBJ2-7,.,CASSYSRGYEQYF,TGTGCCAGCAGCTACTCGCGGGGCTACGAGCAGTACTTC
TRBD1,TRBV6-1,TRBJ2-5,.,CASSEWGRGQGETQYF,TGTGCCAGCAGTGAATGGGGCAGGGGGCAAGGGGAGACCCAGTACTTC
.,TRBV19,TRBJ1-3,.,CASTTYRDNSGNTIYF,TGTGCCAGTACCACCTACCGGGACAACTCTGGAAACACCATATATTTT
TRBD2,TRBV27,TRBJ2-1,.,CASSFGGRAGNEQFF,TGTGCCAGCAGTTTTGGAGGGAGGGCCGGGAATGAGCAGTTCTTC
.,TRBV5-5,TRBJ1-3,.,CASSTSGSAGNTIYF,TGTGCCAGCAGCACCTCAGGGTCCGCTGGAAACACCATATATTTT
TRBD2,TRBV9,TRBJ2-7,.,CASSQRGLAGGPEQYF,TGTGCCAGCAGCCAAAGGGGCCTAGCGGGAGGGCCCGAGCAGTACTTC
TRBD2,TRBV29-1,TRBJ2-5,.,CSAGGIETQYF,TGCAGCGCCGGGGGGATAGAGACCCAGTACTTC
TRBD1,TRBV18,TRBJ1-1,few,CASSPNRGRWNTEAFF,TGTGCCAGCTCACCCAACAGGGGGCGGTGGAACACTGAAGCTTTCTTT
TRBD1,TRBV6-6,TRBJ2-2,.,CASLARGSGELFF,TGTGCCAGCTTAGCCAGGGGGTCCGGGGAGCTGTTTTTT
.,TRBV28,TRBJ1-5,.,CASTSYARGIRGNQPQHF,TGTGCCAGCACCTCATACGCGCGGGGGATACGGGGCAATCAGCCCCAGCATTTT
.,TRBV29-1,TRBJ2-7,once,CSVANSGYEQYF,TGCAGCGTTGCAAACAGCGGCTACGAGCAGTACTTC
TRBD1,TRBV28,TRBJ1-2,.,CASSLLPGQGDGYTF,TGTGCCAGCAGTTTATTGCCGGGACAGGGAGATGGCTACACCTTC